A single sample is the source of the 28 T cell receptor beta chains below, sequenced in a study of blood T cell repertoires in COVID-19. TCRdb's copy holds only in-frame clones and misses some; the assay was immunoSEQ multiplex PCR. This table holds about 200,000 clones, roughly 82% found once. Sequenced input: peripheral blood. The receptors derive from a woman aged 55-70 years with COVID-19, enrolled during active disease.

The gene calls are TRBV28 and TRBJ1-6, with a weak D call TRBD1 (5 bases). Germline CDR1 reads MDHEN; CDR2 reads SYDVKM. The CDR3 is 16 amino acids. Trimming cost V 7 bases and J 6 bases, with 19 bases left between them. CDR3 region: CASTAQVLGRNSPLHF. CDR3 nucleotides: TGTGCCAGCACCGCACAGGTGCTTGGGCGTAATTCACCCCTCCACTTT.

The chain has TRBV19 and TRBJ2-5; 7 positions match TRBD1. After removal of 5 bases from V and 7 bases from J, the junction contained 16 bases not matched to a gene. The CDR3 is 16 amino acids. The germline V gene has CDR1 LNHDA and CDR2 SQIVND (reference sequence). Here the CDR3 reads CASSATTGTAKATQYF. CDR3 bases: TGTGCCAGTAGTGCCACCACCGGGACAGCCAAGGCGACCCAGTACTTC.

With respect to this clone: Other DNA sequences within the sample encode an identical CDR3. The rearrangement links TRBV28 to TRBJ2-6; TRBD1 matches 12 bases. CDR1 is MDHEN, CDR2 SYDVKM, per germline. The V and J ends lost 5 bases and 3 bases, in that order; junction bases with no gene match: 5. CDR3 size: 17 residues. CDR3 in amino acids: CASSPRDRGRGANVLTF. The CDR3 bases are TGTGCCAGCAGTCCCCGGGACAGGGGGCGTGGGGCCAACGTCCTGACTTTC. The variable domain in full, with the rest retrieved from reference TRBV28 and TRBJ2-6, is DVKVTQSSRYLVKRTGEKVFLECVQDMDHENMFWYRQDPGLGLRLIYFSYDVKMKEKGDIPEGYSVSREKKERFSLILESASTNQTSMYLCASSPRDRGRGANVLTFGAGSRLTVL.

The rearrangement links TRBV24-1 to TRBJ2-2, with D maybe TRBD1 (5 bases). V shed 6 bases and J shed 2 bases, with 12 bases lying between them. The CDR3 loop spans 15 amino acids. Germline V gives CDR1 KGHDR, CDR2 SFDVKD. CDR3 DNA sequence: TGTGCCACCAGTCTTCCGCAGGGAAACACCGGGGAGCTGTTTTTT. It translates to CATSLPQGNTGELFF.

This chain links TRBV10-2 with TRBJ2-3; D possibly corresponds to TRBD1 (6 bases). CDR3 length: 15 residues. Germline V CDR1 and CDR2: WSHSY, SAAADI. With 0 bases removed from V and 3 bases from J, the gap between germline ends came to 10 bases. CDR3 coding DNA: TGCGCCAGCAGTGAGTCGGGACACACGACAGATACGCAGTATTTT. Translated, it gives CASSESGHTTDTQYF.

This chain links TRBV29-1 with TRBJ2-1; no definite D call. Germline CDR1 is SQVTM and CDR2 is ANQGSEA. Between the trimmed V and J ends, which lost 0 bases and 12 bases, there was a span of 6 bases. The CDR3 runs 10 residues. The DNA of the CDR3 is TGCAGCGTTGAAGACTTCTCGCAGTTCTTC. Amino acid sequence: CSVEDFSQFF.

The chain uses TRBV2 and TRBJ2-7, with 10 bases fitting TRBD2. From germline, CDR1 is SNHLY and CDR2 FYNNEI. The V segment lost 6 bases and the J segment 5 bases; nucleotides outside the gene matches: 4. The CDR3 length is 13 residues. This chain's CDR3 is CASRTSGRDEQYF. The CDR3 region has the DNA TGTGCCAGCAGGACCAGCGGGAGGGACGAGCAGTACTTC.

The rearrangement uses TRBV9 and TRBJ1-6; maybe TRBD1 (5 bases). V shed 4 bases and J shed 7 bases, with 15 bases lying between them. Germline CDR1 SGDLS, CDR2 YYNGEE. This CDR3 is 15 amino acids long. CDR3 DNA sequence: TGTGCCAGCAGCACGAAGACAGCCCTCAATTCACCCCTCCACTTT. Translating it yields CASSTKTALNSPLHF.

The chain uses TRBV5-1 and TRBJ2-1, with D possibly being TRBD1 (5 bases). CDR3 size: 15 residues. Looked up from germline, CDR1 is SGHRS and CDR2 is YFSETQ. V lost 4 bases, J lost 2 bases, and 13 bases lay in between. CDR3 sequence (DNA): TGCGCCAGCAGCCTAGAGCAGGGCACCTACAATGAGCAGTTCTTC. Amino acids: CASSLEQGTYNEQFF.

This clone has just a few counts. The rearrangement links TRBV19 to TRBJ1-2; D not resolved. The CDR3 is 13 amino acids. V was clipped by 7 bases and J by 1 base, with 10 bases between them. Germline-derived CDR1 and CDR2 are LNHDA and SQIVND (reference sequence). CDR3: CASNTRLNYGYTF. The CDR3 region has the DNA TGTGCCAGTAATACCAGGCTTAACTATGGCTACACCTTC.

The chain couples TRBV7-9 to TRBJ1-1; D gene uncertain. There are 12 residues in the CDR3. From germline, CDR1 is SEHNR and CDR2 FQNEAQ (reference sequence). V shed 1 base and J shed 10 bases, with 10 bases lying between them. CDR3 in DNA: TGTGCCAGCAGCTTAGTCGGGGTCGGAGCTTTCTTT. Protein sequence: CASSLVGVGAFF.

This clone turned up a few times. V gene TRBV21-1 combines with J gene TRBJ1-5. TRBV21-1 is annotated as a pseudogene. CDR3 length: 15 residues. The CDR3 sequence is CASSLDRFSSQPQHF. DNA for the CDR3: TGTGCCAGCAGCCTAGACCGATTCTCGAGTCAGCCCCAGCATTTT.

This chain uses TRBV27 with TRBJ2-2, with D possibly matching TRBD1 (6 bases). Looked up from germline, CDR1 is MNHEY and CDR2 is SMNVEV (reference sequence). The CDR3 length is 20 residues. The V end lost 2 bases, the J end lost 2 bases, and 24 bases lay between the germline ends. In DNA form, the CDR3 reads TGTGCCAGCAGTTTACTCGATCGTGCAGGGGAAGAACCAAACACCGGGGAGCTGTTTTTT. Its translation is CASSLLDRAGEEPNTGELFF.

The chain links TRBV11-2 to TRBJ1-1; no definite D call. Per germline, CDR1 SGHAT and CDR2 FQNNGV. The CDR3 has 14 amino acids. With 3 bases removed from V and 0 bases from J, the gap between germline ends came to 8 bases. The CDR3: CASSLSIMNTEAFF. DNA of the CDR3: TGTGCCAGCAGCTTGAGTATAATGAACACTGAAGCTTTCTTT.

The chain has TRBV5-8 and TRBJ2-7, with TRBD2 matching over 9 bases. J lost 2 bases, V lost 4 bases, and 13 bases had no gene match. The V gene's germline CDR1 is SGHTS and CDR2 YDEGEE. The CDR3 is 17 residues long. The CDR3 DNA reads as TGTGCCAGCAGCCCCGAGGGTCTAGCGGGGCCGGCCTACGAGCAGTACTTC. Its protein is CASSPEGLAGPAYEQYF.

J is TRBJ1-1 and V is TRBV5-1; no clear D. Germline assignment: CDR1 SGHRS and CDR2 YFSETQ. V was clipped by 1 base and J by 4 bases, with 8 bases between them. The CDR3 covers 13 residues. The CDR3 is CASSLHRGTEAFF. The CDR3 DNA is TGCGCCAGCAGCTTGCATCGGGGCACTGAAGCTTTCTTT.

The chain joins TRBV19 to TRBJ1-1, with TRBD1 matching 7 bases. The CDR3 sequence is 15 residues long. Germline V gene data show CDR1 as LNHDA and CDR2 as SQIVND (reference sequence). V lost 5 bases, J lost 1 base, and 7 bases stayed unmatched. CDR3 sequence reads: CASSSPDRPNTEAFF. The DNA for the CDR3 is TGTGCCAGTAGTTCCCCGGACAGGCCGAACACTGAAGCTTTCTTT.

The count of this clone is one. The V call is TRBV7-2, the J call TRBJ2-7, with TRBD1 matching over 7 bases. With V trimmed by 5 bases and J by 0 bases, 10 bases remained unmatched. Germline CDR1 reads SGHTA; CDR2 reads FQGNSA. The CDR3 runs to 16 residues. CDR3: CASSPLDRAPSYEQYV. CDR3 nucleotides: TGTGCCAGCAGCCCTCTAGACAGGGCGCCCTCCTACGAGCAGTACGTC.

The chain links TRBV6-4 to TRBJ1-4, with unresolved D. The CDR3 has 15 amino acids. Germline CDR1 and CDR2: MRHNA and SNTAGT. The germline V and J ends were trimmed by 0 bases and 8 bases, with 13 bases remaining between them. The CDR3 loop is CASSDSNLPGEKLFF. Here the CDR3 DNA reads TGTGCCAGCAGTGACTCGAACCTCCCGGGGGAAAAACTGTTTTTT.

The chain joins TRBV19 to TRBJ2-6, with D possibly TRBD2 on 5 matching bases. Germline values: CDR1 LNHDA, CDR2 SQIVND (reference sequence). V was cut by 5 bases and J by 3 bases, with 11 bases left in between. The CDR3 spans 15 residues. In DNA form, the CDR3 reads TGTGCCAGTAGTGCCCCTAGCCGTGGGGCCAACGTCCTGACTTTC. This gives the protein CASSAPSRGANVLTF.

The chain joins TRBV4-3 to TRBJ1-1; D possibly corresponds to TRBD1 (5 bases). The germline V and J ends were trimmed by 0 bases and 5 bases, with 19 bases remaining between them. The CDR3 runs to 17 residues. Germline V gene data show CDR1 as LGHNA and CDR2 as YSLEER. CDR3: CASSQEGVVGLETEAFF. The CDR3 DNA reads as TGCGCCAGCAGCCAAGAAGGGGTGGTCGGGCTGGAGACTGAAGCTTTCTTT.

The rearrangement joins TRBV15 to TRBJ2-2, with TRBD1 matching 8 bases. The V gene's germline CDR1 is LNHNV and CDR2 YYDKDF (reference sequence). This CDR3 spans 17 amino acids. V trimming: 0 bases; J trimming: 6 bases; junction bases outside the gene matches: 9. In DNA form, the CDR3 reads TGTGCCACCAGCAGAGATCCCTTTGACAGGGGATCCGGGGAGCTGTTTTTT. Residues: CATSRDPFDRGSGELFF.

The rearrangement joins TRBV6-5 to TRBJ2-7, with TRBD1 identical over 7 bases. Germline V gene sequence: CDR1 MNHEY, CDR2 SVGAGI. The CDR3 spans 15 residues. V was pared by 6 bases and J by 1 base, with 9 bases of the junction left unmatched. CDR3 loop: CASSRSYRGSYEQYF. The CDR3 DNA follows: TGTGCCAGCAGCCGGAGCTACAGGGGATCCTACGAGCAGTACTTC.

This chain connects TRBV5-4 to TRBJ1-1; D possibly corresponds to TRBD1 (6 bases). The CDR3 spans 14 residues. V was pared by 4 bases and J by 1 base, with 11 bases between. Germline lookup yields CDR1 SGHNT and CDR2 YYREEE (reference sequence). The CDR3 here is CASSNRVENTEAFF. The DNA for the CDR3 is TGTGCCAGCAGCAACAGGGTGGAGAACACTGAAGCTTTCTTT.

The chain employs TRBV6-1 and TRBJ2-7, with 7 bases identical to TRBD2. In germline, CDR1 is MNHNS, CDR2 SASEGT. The CDR3 contains 14 residues. The V gene end was trimmed by 3 bases and the J gene end by 0 bases; junction bases not matched to a gene: 2. The CDR3 sequence: CASSEERDSYEQYF. Here the CDR3 DNA reads TGTGCCAGCAGTGAGGAGCGGGACTCCTACGAGCAGTACTTC.

This chain uses TRBV7-2 with TRBJ2-5; D is undetermined. CDR1 and CDR2 (germline): SGHTA, FQGNSA. Trimming cost V 0 bases and J 4 bases, with 9 bases left between them. The CDR3 contains 14 residues. CDR3: CASSLALAAETQYF. As DNA, the CDR3 is TGTGCCAGCAGCTTAGCGCTGGCCGCAGAGACCCAGTACTTC. Looking up the rest from reference TRBV7-2 and TRBJ2-5 gives the full variable domain: GAGVSQSPSNKVTEKGKDVELRCDPISGHTALYWYRQSLGQGLEFLIYFQGNSAPDKSGLPSDRFSAERTGGSVSTLTIQRTQQEDSAVYLCASSLALAAETQYFGPGTRLLVL.

The J gene is TRBJ2-5, the V gene TRBV7-9; 8 bases align to TRBD2. Germline-derived CDR1 and CDR2 are SEHNR and FQNEAQ (reference sequence). Losses at the gene ends were 2 bases for V and 2 bases for J; bases not matched to a gene: 10. The CDR3 contains 17 residues. CDR3 bases: TGTGCCAGCAGCTTAAGACGCGGGGGGTTAGGGCAAGAGACCCAGTACTTC. It translates to CASSLRRGGLGQETQYF.

This chain uses TRBV11-2 with TRBJ1-3; D unresolved. Germline CDR1 is SGHAT and CDR2 is FQNNGV. V gave up 4 bases and J gave up 3 bases, with 4 bases separating them. CDR3 length: 12 residues. CDR3 sequence reads: CASSSYGNTIYF. CDR3 nucleotides: TGTGCCAGCAGCTCCTATGGAAACACCATATATTTT.